The rows below give T cell receptor beta chains drawn from one sample of a study of Graves' ophthalmopathy and Graves' hyperthyroidism. Each CDR3 protein gets one entry after TCRdb re-called the multiplex PCR reads with MiXCR. Of 650,000 to 900,000 distinct CDR3 sequences in the sample, around 40% are singletons; the top ten hold 35% to 55%. Sequenced material: peripheral blood. The receptors were gathered from an adult man with Graves' ophthalmopathy. CDR3s include the opening cysteine and the closing phenylalanine or tryptophan. Each record gives: J gene, CDR3 length, V gene, CDR3 protein.

TRBJ2-7,16,TRBV20-1,CSASLGLAGGAYEQYF
TRBJ2-5,13,TRBV2,CASSERVQETQYF
TRBJ1-2,14,TRBV6-1,CASSRSGQNYGYTF
TRBJ2-2,13,TRBV25-1,CASADSYTGELFF
TRBJ1-6,13,TRBV5-6,CASSSDANSPLHF
TRBJ1-2,14,TRBV15,CATSSSGIGYGYTF
TRBJ1-2,17,TRBV7-9,CASSLIAGERSNYGYTF
TRBJ1-6,11,TRBV29-1,CSDDRGSPLHF
TRBJ2-2,15,TRBV11-2,CASRLAGPNTGELFF
TRBJ2-7,16,TRBV29-1,CSVELSAGGLSYEQYF
TRBJ2-5,13,TRBV30,CAWKVGGAPTQYF
TRBJ2-7,13,TRBV20-1,CSAMGSRSYEQYF
TRBJ2-7,14,TRBV10-3,CASHSWSSLYEQYF
TRBJ2-7,13,TRBV15,CATSRGWGYEQYF
TRBJ2-3,15,TRBV2,CASSSGDASTDTQYF
TRBJ1-4,15,TRBV25-1,CASSLDQYPGEKLFF
TRBJ2-7,10,TRBV25-1,CASYPYEQYF
TRBJ2-7,16,TRBV7-2,CASSLSLWGGDDEQYF
TRBJ1-5,13,TRBV20-1,CSARGKGGQPQHF
TRBJ2-7,13,TRBV7-2,CASSQSRGYEQYF
TRBJ2-7,14,TRBV2,CASSEGGLTYEQYF
TRBJ2-5,15,TRBV9,CASSVGTSGLETQYF
TRBJ1-1,13,TRBV29-1,CSVVQGGSTEAFF
TRBJ1-2,15,TRBV5-1,CASSLTGRLDYGYTF
TRBJ2-7,14,TRBV10-1,CASRPGTSSDEQYF
TRBJ2-5,13,TRBV20-1,CSQSTHDGETQYF
TRBJ2-5,14,TRBV25-1,CASSGTGAFETQYF
TRBJ1-5,13,TRBV6-6,CASSLNTAQPQHF
TRBJ1-1,12,TRBV6-5,CASSYGRDEAFF
TRBJ1-1,14,TRBV20-1,CSARDLRGKTEAFF
TRBJ2-7,14,TRBV6-2/TRBV6-3,CASRSRTGGYEQYF
TRBJ1-4,14,TRBV7-6,CASSPRDRNEKLFF
TRBJ1-3,15,TRBV10-3,CAISEGTGSGNTIYF
TRBJ2-7,14,TRBV20-1,CSARDTGRVSEQYF
TRBJ1-4,17,TRBV7-2,CASSSQPPSVSNEKLFF
TRBJ2-3,13,TRBV13,CASSPPSTDTQYF
TRBJ1-6,15,TRBV6-5,CASSYGDRGHSPLHF
TRBJ1-1,15,TRBV5-6,CASSFYGFEGTEAFF
TRBJ2-2,15,TRBV25-1,CASSSYQGGTGELFF
TRBJ1-4,16,TRBV7-2,CASSFTGIATNEKLFF
TRBJ1-2,15,TRBV5-1,CASSLAQGRNYGYTF
TRBJ2-7,13,TRBV4-1,CASSQGLASEQYF
TRBJ2-7,16,TRBV7-9,CASSVGQGAPGYEQYF
TRBJ2-7,15,TRBV25-1,CASSEFGVRGYEQYF
TRBJ1-2,15,TRBV15,CATSRVRGAGGGYTF
TRBJ1-2,14,TRBV29-1,CSVRQDSRGYGYTF
TRBJ1-2,11,TRBV19,CASSTRGGYTF
TRBJ1-6,14,TRBV2,CASSWTDNNSPLHF
TRBJ1-1,17,TRBV7-9,CASSQERWDRVPTEAFF
TRBJ1-4,15,TRBV5-1,CASSQVGGQPEKLFF
TRBJ1-5,12,TRBV19,CASSKDRDIQHF
TRBJ1-1,14,TRBV9,CASSRGRQGTEAFF